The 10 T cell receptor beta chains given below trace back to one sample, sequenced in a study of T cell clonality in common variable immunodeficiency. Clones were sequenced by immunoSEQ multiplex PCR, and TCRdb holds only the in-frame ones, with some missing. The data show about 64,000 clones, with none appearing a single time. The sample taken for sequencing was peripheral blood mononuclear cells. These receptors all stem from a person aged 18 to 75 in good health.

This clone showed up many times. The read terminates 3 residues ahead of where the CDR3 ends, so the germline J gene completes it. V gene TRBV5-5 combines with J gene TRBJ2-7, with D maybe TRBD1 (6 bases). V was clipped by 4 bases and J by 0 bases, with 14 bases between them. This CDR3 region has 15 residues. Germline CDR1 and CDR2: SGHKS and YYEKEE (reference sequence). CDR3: CASSPTGLSSYEQYF. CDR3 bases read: TGTGCCAGCAGCCCTACAGGGCTCAGCTCCTACGAG.

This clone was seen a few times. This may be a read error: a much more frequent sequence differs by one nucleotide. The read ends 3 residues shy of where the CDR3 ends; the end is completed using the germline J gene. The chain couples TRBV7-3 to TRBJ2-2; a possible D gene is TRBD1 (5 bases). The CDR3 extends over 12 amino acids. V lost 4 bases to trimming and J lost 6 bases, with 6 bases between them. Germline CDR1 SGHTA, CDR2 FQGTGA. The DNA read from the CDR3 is TGTGCCAGCAGCTCACAGGCCGGGGAG. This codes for CASSSQAGE. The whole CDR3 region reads CASSSQAGELFF. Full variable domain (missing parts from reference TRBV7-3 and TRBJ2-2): GAGVSQTPSNKVTEKGKYVELRCDPISGHTALYWYRQSLGQGPEFLIYFQGTGAADDSGLPNDRFFAVRPEGSVSTLKIQRTERGDSAVYLCASSSQAGELFFGEGSRLTVL.

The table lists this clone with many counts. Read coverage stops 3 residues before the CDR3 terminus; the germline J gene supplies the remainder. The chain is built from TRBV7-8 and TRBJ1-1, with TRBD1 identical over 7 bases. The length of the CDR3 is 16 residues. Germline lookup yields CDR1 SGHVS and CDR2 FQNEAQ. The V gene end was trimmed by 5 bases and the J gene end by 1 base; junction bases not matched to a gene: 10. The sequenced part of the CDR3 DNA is TGTGCCAGCAGCCCAAGAACCACAGGGGCGAACACTGAA. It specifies CASSPRTTGANTE. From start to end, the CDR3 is CASSPRTTGANTEAFF.

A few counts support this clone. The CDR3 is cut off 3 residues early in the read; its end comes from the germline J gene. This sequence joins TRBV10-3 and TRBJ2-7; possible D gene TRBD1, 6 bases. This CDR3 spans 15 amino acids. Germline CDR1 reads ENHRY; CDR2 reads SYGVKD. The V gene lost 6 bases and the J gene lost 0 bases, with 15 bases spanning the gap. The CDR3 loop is CAIRAGAPSSYEQYF. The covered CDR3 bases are TGTGCCATCAGAGCAGGGGCCCCGAGCTCCTACGAG.

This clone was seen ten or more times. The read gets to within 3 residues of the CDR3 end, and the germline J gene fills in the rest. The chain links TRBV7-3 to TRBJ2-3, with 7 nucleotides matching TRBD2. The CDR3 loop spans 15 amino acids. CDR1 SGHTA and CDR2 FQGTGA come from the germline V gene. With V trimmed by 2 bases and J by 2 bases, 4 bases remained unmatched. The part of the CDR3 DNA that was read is TGTGCCAGCAGCTTAGGGGGGGGGATCACAGATACG. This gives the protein CASSLGGGITDT. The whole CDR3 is CASSLGGGITDTQYF.

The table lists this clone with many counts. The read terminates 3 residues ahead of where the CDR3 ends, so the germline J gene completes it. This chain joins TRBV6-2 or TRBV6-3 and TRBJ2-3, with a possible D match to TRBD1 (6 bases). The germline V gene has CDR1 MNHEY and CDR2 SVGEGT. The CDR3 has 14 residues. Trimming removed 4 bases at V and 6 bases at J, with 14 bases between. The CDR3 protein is CASSSDSVLDTQYF. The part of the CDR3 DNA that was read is TGTGCCAGCAGTTCGGACAGCGTATTGGATACG.

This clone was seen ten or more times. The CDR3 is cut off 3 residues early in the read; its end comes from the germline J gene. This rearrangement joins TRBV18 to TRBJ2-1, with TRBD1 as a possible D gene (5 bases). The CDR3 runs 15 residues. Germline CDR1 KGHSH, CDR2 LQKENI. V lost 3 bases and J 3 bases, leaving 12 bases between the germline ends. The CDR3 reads CASSPGQVHYNEQFF. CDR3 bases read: TGTGCCAGCTCACCGGGGCAGGTCCACTACAATGAG.

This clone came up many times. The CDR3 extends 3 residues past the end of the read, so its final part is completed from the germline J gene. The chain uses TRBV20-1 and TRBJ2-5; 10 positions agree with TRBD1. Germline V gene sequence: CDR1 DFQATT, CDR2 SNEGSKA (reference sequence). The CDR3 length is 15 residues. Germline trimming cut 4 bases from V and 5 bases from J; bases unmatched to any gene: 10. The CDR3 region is CSATPGTGVRETQYF. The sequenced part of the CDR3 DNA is TGCAGTGCTACTCCCGGGACAGGGGTCCGGGAGACC.

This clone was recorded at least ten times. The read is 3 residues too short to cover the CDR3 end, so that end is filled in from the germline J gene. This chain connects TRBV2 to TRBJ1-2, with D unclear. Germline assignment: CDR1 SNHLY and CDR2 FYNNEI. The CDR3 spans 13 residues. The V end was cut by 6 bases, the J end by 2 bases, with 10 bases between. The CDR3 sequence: CASSDDKNYGYTF. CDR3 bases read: TGTGCCAGCAGCGACGACAAGAACTATGGC.

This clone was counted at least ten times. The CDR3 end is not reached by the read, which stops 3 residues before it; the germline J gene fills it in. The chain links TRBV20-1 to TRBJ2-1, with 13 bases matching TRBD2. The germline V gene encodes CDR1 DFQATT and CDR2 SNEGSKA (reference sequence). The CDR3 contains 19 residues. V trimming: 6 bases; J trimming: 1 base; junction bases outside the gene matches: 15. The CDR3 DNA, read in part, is TGCAGTGCCCTAGAGGGGGGACTAGCGGGGCGAGGGTCCTACAATGAG. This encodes CSALEGGLAGRGSYNE. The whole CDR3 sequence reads CSALEGGLAGRGSYNEQFF.